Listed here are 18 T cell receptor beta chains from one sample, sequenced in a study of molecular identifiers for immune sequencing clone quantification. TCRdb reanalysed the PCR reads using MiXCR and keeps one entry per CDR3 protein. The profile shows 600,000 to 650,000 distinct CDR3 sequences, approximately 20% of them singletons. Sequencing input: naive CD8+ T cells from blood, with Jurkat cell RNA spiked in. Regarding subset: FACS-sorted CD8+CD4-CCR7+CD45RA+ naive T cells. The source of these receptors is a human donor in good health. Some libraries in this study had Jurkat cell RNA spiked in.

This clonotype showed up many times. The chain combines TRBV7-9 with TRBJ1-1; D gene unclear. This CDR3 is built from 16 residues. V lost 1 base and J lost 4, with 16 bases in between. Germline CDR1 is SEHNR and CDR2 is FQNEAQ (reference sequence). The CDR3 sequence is CASSLVDTLSGTEAFF. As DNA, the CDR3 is TGTGCCAGCAGCTTAGTTGACACTCTCTCGGGCACTGAAGCTTTCTTT.

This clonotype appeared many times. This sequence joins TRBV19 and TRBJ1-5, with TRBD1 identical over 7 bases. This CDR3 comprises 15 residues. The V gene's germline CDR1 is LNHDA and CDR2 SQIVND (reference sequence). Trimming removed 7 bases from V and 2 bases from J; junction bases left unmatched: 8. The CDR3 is CASTWAGGGNQPQHF. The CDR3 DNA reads TGTGCCAGTACTTGGGCAGGGGGAGGCAATCAGCCCCAGCATTTT.

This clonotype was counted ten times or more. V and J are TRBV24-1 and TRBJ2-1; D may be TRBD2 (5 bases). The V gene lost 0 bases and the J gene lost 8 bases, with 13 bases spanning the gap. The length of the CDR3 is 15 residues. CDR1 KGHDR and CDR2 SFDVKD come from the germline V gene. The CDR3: CATSDLLLNGDEQFF. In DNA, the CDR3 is TGTGCCACCAGTGATTTGCTCCTTAACGGGGATGAGCAGTTCTTC.

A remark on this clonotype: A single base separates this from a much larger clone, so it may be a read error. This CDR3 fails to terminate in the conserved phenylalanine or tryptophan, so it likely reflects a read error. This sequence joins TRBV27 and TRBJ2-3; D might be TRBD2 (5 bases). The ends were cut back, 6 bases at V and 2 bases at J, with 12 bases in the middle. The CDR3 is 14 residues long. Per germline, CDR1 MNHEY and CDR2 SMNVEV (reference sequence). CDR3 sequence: CASSRDDITDTQYS. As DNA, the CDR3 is TGTGCCAGCAGCCGGGATGATATCACAGATACGCAGTATTCT.

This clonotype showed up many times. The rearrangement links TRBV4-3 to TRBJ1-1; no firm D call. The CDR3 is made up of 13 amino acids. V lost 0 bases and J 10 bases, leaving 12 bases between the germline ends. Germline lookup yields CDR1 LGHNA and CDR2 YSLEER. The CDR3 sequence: CASSQDRWEGAFF. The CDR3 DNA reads TGCGCCAGCAGCCAAGATAGGTGGGAGGGAGCTTTCTTT.

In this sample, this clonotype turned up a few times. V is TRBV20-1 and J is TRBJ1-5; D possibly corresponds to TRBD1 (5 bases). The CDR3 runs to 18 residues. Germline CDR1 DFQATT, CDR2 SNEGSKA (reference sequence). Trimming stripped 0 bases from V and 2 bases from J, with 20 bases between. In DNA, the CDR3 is TGCAGTGCTAGAGATCTTGAGGTGGGGGAGAGGGGCAATCAGCCCCAGCATTTT. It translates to CSARDLEVGERGNQPQHF.

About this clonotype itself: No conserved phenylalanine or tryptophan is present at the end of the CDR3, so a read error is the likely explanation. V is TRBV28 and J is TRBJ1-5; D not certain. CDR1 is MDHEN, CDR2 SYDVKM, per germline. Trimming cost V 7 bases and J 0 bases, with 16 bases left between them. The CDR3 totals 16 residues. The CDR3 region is CASMADLIYSNQPQHS. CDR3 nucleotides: TGTGCCAGCATGGCAGATCTCATTTATAGCAATCAGCCCCAGCATTCT.

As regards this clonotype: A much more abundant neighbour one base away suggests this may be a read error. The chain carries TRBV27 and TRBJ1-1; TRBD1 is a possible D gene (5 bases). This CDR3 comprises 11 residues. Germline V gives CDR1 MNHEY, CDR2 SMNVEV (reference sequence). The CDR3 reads CAGSSGLRPVF. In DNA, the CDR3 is TGTGCCGGCAGCTCGGGACTGCGGCCCGTCTTT.

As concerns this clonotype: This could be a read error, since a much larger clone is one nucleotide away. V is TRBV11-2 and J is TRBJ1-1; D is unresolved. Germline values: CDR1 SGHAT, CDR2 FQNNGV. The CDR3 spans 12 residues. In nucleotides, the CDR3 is TGTGCCTGCAGCTCCCCAGATCTGGAAGCTTTCTTT. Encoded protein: CACSSPDLEAFF.

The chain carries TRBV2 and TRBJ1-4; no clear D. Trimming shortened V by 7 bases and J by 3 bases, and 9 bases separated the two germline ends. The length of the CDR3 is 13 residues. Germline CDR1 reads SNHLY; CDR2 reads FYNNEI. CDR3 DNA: TGTGCCAGCAATGAGGTGCCTAATGAAAAACTGTTTTTT. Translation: CASNEVPNEKLFF.

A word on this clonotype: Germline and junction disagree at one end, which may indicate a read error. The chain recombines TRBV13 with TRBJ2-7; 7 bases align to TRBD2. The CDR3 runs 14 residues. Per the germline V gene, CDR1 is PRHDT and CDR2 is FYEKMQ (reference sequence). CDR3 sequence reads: CASSFGRSGVERYF. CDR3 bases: TGTGCCAGCAGCTTCGGGCGGAGCGGGGTCGAGCGGTACTTC.

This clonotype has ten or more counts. CDR3 in amino acids: CASSPSSNLNEKLFF. The CDR3 DNA follows: TGTGCCAGCAGTCCATCAAGCAACTTGAATGAAAAACTGTTTTTT. The chain couples TRBV27 to TRBJ1-4, with unresolved D. CDR1 is MNHEY and CDR2 is SMNVEV in the germline V gene (reference sequence). This CDR3 is built from 15 residues. V lost 5 bases to trimming and J lost 5 bases, with 15 bases between them.

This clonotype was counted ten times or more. The CDR3 is CATSRDSGMIAGVPDTQYF. DNA of the CDR3: TGTGCCACCAGCAGAGATTCTGGCATGATAGCGGGAGTCCCGGATACGCAGTATTTT. This rearrangement joins TRBV15 to TRBJ2-3; TRBD2 matches 9 bases. After removal of 0 bases from V and 6 bases from J, the junction contained 16 bases not matched to a gene. CDR1 and CDR2 (germline): LNHNV, YYDKDF (reference sequence). This CDR3 is 19 amino acids long.

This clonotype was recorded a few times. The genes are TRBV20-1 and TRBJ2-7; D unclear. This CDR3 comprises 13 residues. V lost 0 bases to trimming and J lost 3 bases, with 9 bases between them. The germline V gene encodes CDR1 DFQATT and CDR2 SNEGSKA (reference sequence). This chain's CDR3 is CSAREEDYYEQYF. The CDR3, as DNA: TGCAGTGCTAGAGAAGAGGATTACTACGAGCAGTACTTC.

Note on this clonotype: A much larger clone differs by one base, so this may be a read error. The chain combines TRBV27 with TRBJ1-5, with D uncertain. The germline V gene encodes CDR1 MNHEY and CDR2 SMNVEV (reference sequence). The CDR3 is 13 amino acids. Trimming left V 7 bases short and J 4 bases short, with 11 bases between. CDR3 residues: CASNFGINQPQHF. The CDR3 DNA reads TGTGCCAGCAATTTCGGGATAAATCAGCCCCAGCATTTT.

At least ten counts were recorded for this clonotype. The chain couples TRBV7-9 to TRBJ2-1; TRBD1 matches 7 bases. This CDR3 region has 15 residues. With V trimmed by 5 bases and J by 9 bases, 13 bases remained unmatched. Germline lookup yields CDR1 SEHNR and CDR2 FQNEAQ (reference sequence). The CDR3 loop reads CASSLHRGALAEQFF. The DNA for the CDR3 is TGTGCCAGCAGCCTCCACAGGGGAGCGCTTGCTGAGCAGTTCTTC.

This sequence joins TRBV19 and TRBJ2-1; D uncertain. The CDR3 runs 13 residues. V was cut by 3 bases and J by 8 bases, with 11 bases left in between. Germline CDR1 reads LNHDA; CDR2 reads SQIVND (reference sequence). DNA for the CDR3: TGTGCCAGTAGTATTTGGGCTATGGATGAGCAGTTCTTC. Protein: CASSIWAMDEQFF.

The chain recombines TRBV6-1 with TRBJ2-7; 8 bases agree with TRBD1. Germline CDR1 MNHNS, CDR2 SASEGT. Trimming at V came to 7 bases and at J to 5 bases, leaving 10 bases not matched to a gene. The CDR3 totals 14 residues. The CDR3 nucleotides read TGTGCCAGCACGTACGGACAGGGTTTCGACGAGCAGTACTTC. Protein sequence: CASTYGQGFDEQYF.